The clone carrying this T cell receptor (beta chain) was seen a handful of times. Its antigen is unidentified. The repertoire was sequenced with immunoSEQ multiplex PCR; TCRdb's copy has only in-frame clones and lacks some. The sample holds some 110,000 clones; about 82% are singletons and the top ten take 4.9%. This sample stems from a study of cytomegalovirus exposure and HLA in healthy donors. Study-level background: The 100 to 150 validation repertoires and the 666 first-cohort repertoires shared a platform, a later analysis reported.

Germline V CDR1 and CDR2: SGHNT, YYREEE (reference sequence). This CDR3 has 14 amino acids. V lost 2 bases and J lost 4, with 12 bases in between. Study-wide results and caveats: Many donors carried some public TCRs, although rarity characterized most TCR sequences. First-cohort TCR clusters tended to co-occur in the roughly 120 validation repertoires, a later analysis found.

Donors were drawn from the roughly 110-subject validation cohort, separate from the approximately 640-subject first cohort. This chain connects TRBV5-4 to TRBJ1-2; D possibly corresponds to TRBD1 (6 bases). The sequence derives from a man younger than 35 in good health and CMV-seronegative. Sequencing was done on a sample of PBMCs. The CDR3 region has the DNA TGTGCCAGCAGCTTACGAGGACAGATCTATGGCTACACCTTC. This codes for CASSLRGQIYGYTF.